This entry lists 32 T cell receptor beta chains sequenced from one sample in a study of blood T cell repertoires in COVID-19. The table came from immunoSEQ multiplex PCR; TCRdb's copy has only in-frame clones and leaves some out. The sample lists about 280,000 clones; about nine tenths were seen once. The source material was peripheral blood. The origin of the receptors is a woman younger than 45 with COVID-19, enrolled during active disease.

The J gene is TRBJ2-7, the V gene TRBV28, with 9 bases fitting TRBD1. CDR1 is MDHEN, CDR2 SYDVKM, per germline. Unmatched junction bases numbered 5, after V lost 4 bases and J lost 1 base. This CDR3 has 15 residues. This CDR3 reads CASSSRDRASYEQYF. DNA of the CDR3: TGTGCCAGCAGTTCCCGGGACAGGGCTTCCTACGAGCAGTACTTC. The whole variable domain, remainder taken from reference TRBV28 and TRBJ2-7, is DVKVTQSSRYLVKRTGEKVFLECVQDMDHENMFWYRQDPGLGLRLIYFSYDVKMKEKGDIPEGYSVSREKKERFSLILESASTNQTSMYLCASSSRDRASYEQYFGPGTRLTVT.

This clone has just one count. This chain connects TRBV28 to TRBJ2-1, with 11 bases aligning to TRBD2. There are 15 residues in the CDR3. Unmatched junction bases numbered 4, after V lost 5 bases and J lost 4 bases. Germline V gene sequence: CDR1 MDHEN, CDR2 SYDVKM. In DNA, the CDR3 is TGTGCCAGCAGTCCCGGGACTAGCGGATACAATGAGCAGTTCTTC. This encodes CASSPGTSGYNEQFF. The entire variable domain, with the rest obtained from reference TRBV28 and TRBJ2-1, is as follows: DVKVTQSSRYLVKRTGEKVFLECVQDMDHENMFWYRQDPGLGLRLIYFSYDVKMKEKGDIPEGYSVSREKKERFSLILESASTNQTSMYLCASSPGTSGYNEQFFGPGTRLTVL.

The chain recombines TRBV7-9 with TRBJ2-2; 8 bases match TRBD2. Per germline, CDR1 SEHNR and CDR2 FQNEAQ (reference sequence). This CDR3 is built from 16 residues. V shed 1 base, J shed 0 bases, and the junction held 1 base outside the gene matches. The CDR3, as DNA: TGTGCCAGCAGCTTAGAACTAGCGGCGAACACCGGGGAGCTGTTTTTT. Translating gives CASSLELAANTGELFF.

This clone has a handful of counts. The gene calls are TRBV6-5 and TRBJ1-1; D remains unclear. There are 11 residues in the CDR3. Per the germline V gene, CDR1 is MNHEY and CDR2 is SVGAGI. Deletions cut 6 bases from V and 8 bases from J, with 10 bases between. CDR3 region: CASRRREEAFF. CDR3 sequence (DNA): TGTGCCAGCAGGCGTCGGGAGGAAGCTTTCTTT.

The chain employs TRBV9 and TRBJ2-1, with 8 bases lining up with TRBD2. The CDR3 contains 14 residues. Germline V gene data show CDR1 as SGDLS and CDR2 as YYNGEE. Trimming removed 4 bases from V and 6 bases from J; junction bases left unmatched: 6. The chain's CDR3 is CASSNGGAANEQFF. For the CDR3, the DNA is TGTGCCAGCAGCAACGGGGGGGCCGCCAATGAGCAGTTCTTC.

The count of this clone is one. This chain links TRBV5-1 with TRBJ2-7, with D possibly matching TRBD2 (6 bases). The germline gives CDR1 SGHRS, CDR2 YFSETQ. The CDR3 is made up of 14 amino acids. Trimming cost V 0 bases and J 0 bases, with 7 bases left between them. The CDR3, as DNA: TGCGCCAGCAGCTTGGATAGCGGCTCCTACGAGCAGTACTTC. Encoded protein: CASSLDSGSYEQYF.

This chain joins TRBV4-2 and TRBJ2-7, with 12 bases matching TRBD2. CDR1 LGHNA and CDR2 YNFKEQ come from the germline V gene. With 4 bases clipped from V and 5 bases from J, the junction kept 6 bases outside the gene matches. This CDR3 has 15 residues. For the CDR3, the DNA is TGTGCCAGCAGCCTCACGACTAGCGGGAGTAACGAGCAGTACTTC. This codes for CASSLTTSGSNEQYF.

The V and J genes are TRBV7-3 and TRBJ2-1, with D possibly TRBD2 on 5 matching bases. Trimming took 5 bases from V and 5 from J, leaving 10 bases between them. The germline V gene encodes CDR1 SGHTA and CDR2 FQGTGA. The CDR3 is 13 amino acids. In nucleotides, the CDR3 is TGTGCCAGCAGCCGCGGACTGGACAATGAGCAGTTCTTC. This codes for CASSRGLDNEQFF. Based on the CDR3 plus reference TRBV7-3 and TRBJ2-1, the full variable domain is GAGVSQTPSNKVTEKGKYVELRCDPISGHTALYWYRQSLGQGPEFLIYFQGTGAADDSGLPNDRFFAVRPEGSVSTLKIQRTERGDSAVYLCASSRGLDNEQFFGPGTRLTVL.

The rearrangement joins TRBV9 to TRBJ2-2, with D perhaps TRBD2 (5 bases). The germline V and J ends were trimmed by 0 bases and 9 bases, with 6 bases remaining between them. The CDR3 spans 12 residues. Germline-derived CDR1 and CDR2 are SGDLS and YYNGEE. The CDR3: CASSVVGRELFF. The CDR3 DNA sequence: TGTGCCAGCAGCGTAGTCGGGAGGGAGCTGTTTTTT.

V usage is TRBV5-4 and J usage is TRBJ1-1; D ambiguous. The germline V gene has CDR1 SGHNT and CDR2 YYREEE (reference sequence). This CDR3 is 13 amino acids long. Trimming removed 1 base at V and 4 bases at J, with 8 bases between. Here the CDR3 DNA reads TGTGCCAGCAGCTTGACGGGGATCACTGAAGCTTTCTTT. This codes for CASSLTGITEAFF.

The genes are TRBV29-1 and TRBJ2-2; possible D gene TRBD2, 5 bases. Germline V CDR1 and CDR2: SQVTM, ANQGSEA. CDR3 length: 15 residues. V was clipped by 2 bases and J by 0 bases, with 10 bases between them. The CDR3 DNA sequence: TGCAGCGTTGAATGGGGAGCCGCGAACACCGGGGAGCTGTTTTTT. It translates to CSVEWGAANTGELFF.

J is TRBJ2-2 and V is TRBV5-5; D unresolved. Germline V gene sequence: CDR1 SGHKS, CDR2 YYEKEE (reference sequence). This CDR3 has 16 residues. V was pared by 2 bases and J by 7 bases, with 18 bases between. CDR3 region: CASSFWSTPGYGELFF. As DNA, the CDR3 is TGTGCCAGCAGCTTCTGGTCTACCCCGGGTTACGGGGAGCTGTTTTTT.

V and J are TRBV29-1 and TRBJ2-7, with unresolved D. V was trimmed by 0 bases and J by 2 bases, leaving 11 bases between them. CDR1 is SQVTM and CDR2 is ANQGSEA in the germline V gene. The CDR3 is made up of 14 amino acids. The CDR3 protein is CSVEDPHSTYEQYF. As DNA, the CDR3 is TGCAGCGTTGAAGATCCTCACAGCACCTACGAGCAGTACTTC.

This clone was seen a handful of times. Distinct nucleotide sequences in the sample also encode this CDR3. The chain is built from TRBV2 and TRBJ1-5; 7 bases agree with TRBD1. Trimming cost V 5 bases and J 1 base; bases outside gene matches: 8. This CDR3 spans 16 amino acids. Germline loops: CDR1 SNHLY, CDR2 FYNNEI. This chain's CDR3 is CASSRDRVGSNQPQHF. CDR3 nucleotides: TGTGCCAGCAGTCGAGACAGGGTCGGGAGCAATCAGCCCCAGCATTTT.

The sample holds a few counts of this clone. The V gene is TRBV6-4, the J gene TRBJ2-1; TRBD2 agrees at 9 bases. Per the germline V gene, CDR1 is MRHNA and CDR2 is SNTAGT. This CDR3 contains 15 residues. V was pared by 0 bases and J by 3 bases, with 0 bases of the junction left unmatched. This CDR3 reads CASSDSLAGYNEQFF. CDR3 coding DNA: TGTGCCAGCAGTGACTCACTAGCGGGCTACAATGAGCAGTTCTTC.

This chain joins TRBV11-3 and TRBJ2-7; D may be TRBD2 (7 bases). This CDR3 is built from 13 residues. Trimming removed 5 bases at V and 2 bases at J, with 10 bases between. The germline V gene encodes CDR1 SGHNT and CDR2 YENEEA. CDR3 sequence: CASSRGAPYEQYF. The DNA for the CDR3 is TGTGCCAGCAGCCGGGGGGCCCCCTACGAGCAGTACTTC. Full variable domain (outside the CDR3, taken from reference TRBV11-3 and TRBJ2-7): EAGVVQSPRYKIIEKKQPVAFWCNPISGHNTLYWYLQNLGQGPELLIRYENEEAVDDSQLPKDRFSAERLKGVDSTLKIQPAELGDSAVYLCASSRGAPYEQYFGPGTRLTVT.

This clone was seen only once. This CDR3 reads CSAGRGTTYNEQFF. CDR3 bases: TGCAGCGCCGGGCGGGGGACCACATACAATGAGCAGTTCTTC. The gene calls are TRBV29-1 and TRBJ2-1, with 7 bases aligning to TRBD2. Germline V gene sequence: CDR1 SQVTM, CDR2 ANQGSEA. This CDR3 contains 14 residues. With 7 bases clipped from V and 4 bases from J, the junction kept 10 bases outside the gene matches.

The chain joins TRBV27 to TRBJ1-4; tentative D call: TRBD1 (5 bases). V was clipped by 8 bases and J by 6 bases, with 16 bases between them. This CDR3 has 14 residues. Germline values: CDR1 MNHEY, CDR2 SMNVEV (reference sequence). The DNA for the CDR3 is TGTGCCAGCGGTCCTTGGGGGGAGGATGAAAAACTGTTTTTT. Encoded protein: CASGPWGEDEKLFF.

As concerns this clone: Other DNA sequences of this sample code for an identical CDR3. The chain has TRBV4-1 and TRBJ2-5; D not resolved. This CDR3 spans 13 amino acids. Trimming removed 1 base at V and 3 bases at J, with 6 bases between. Germline lookup yields CDR1 MGHRA and CDR2 YSYEKL. Here the CDR3 DNA reads TGCGCCAGCAGCCAAGCGACTGAAGAGACCCAGTACTTC. This encodes CASSQATEETQYF.

This clone has only one observation. The same CDR3 is also encoded by other DNA sequences in this sample. J is TRBJ2-7 and V is TRBV6-5; 9 bases match TRBD2. Trimming removed 0 bases from V and 4 bases from J; junction bases left unmatched: 1. Germline V lookup: CDR1 MNHEY, CDR2 SVGAGI. This CDR3 spans 14 amino acids. The CDR3 DNA follows: TGTGCCAGCAGTTACTCTAGCGGGAGTTACGAGCAGTACTTC. Amino acids: CASSYSSGSYEQYF.

The chain recombines TRBV9 with TRBJ1-2, with a possible D match to TRBD1 (6 bases). This CDR3 spans 14 amino acids. Trimming cost V 4 bases and J 2 bases, with 12 bases left between them. The germline V gene has CDR1 SGDLS and CDR2 YYNGEE. CDR3 bases: TGTGCCAGCAGCCCCCAACAGGGAAACTATGGCTACACCTTC. Protein product: CASSPQQGNYGYTF.

This clone was counted once. This sequence joins TRBV19 and TRBJ2-1, with a weak D call TRBD1 (5 bases). Trimming shortened V by 7 bases and J by 0 bases, and 19 bases separated the two germline ends. The CDR3 spans 17 residues. Looked up from germline, CDR1 is LNHDA and CDR2 is SQIVND (reference sequence). The CDR3, as DNA: TGTGCCAGTACAACCGCTAGGGGTGTTCCCTCCTACAATGAGCAGTTCTTC. Translation: CASTTARGVPSYNEQFF.

The chain recombines TRBV5-1 with TRBJ1-2; unclear D gene. The V gene's germline CDR1 is SGHRS and CDR2 YFSETQ. This CDR3 region has 14 residues. V lost 4 bases and J 2 bases, leaving 12 bases between the germline ends. As DNA, the CDR3 is TGCGCCAGCAGCGCCGGCGACGGGAACTATGGCTACACCTTC. This translates into CASSAGDGNYGYTF.

This clone was seen just once. This chain uses TRBV19 with TRBJ2-3; TRBD2 matches 8 bases. Trimming took 5 bases from V and 7 from J; bases not matched to a gene: 14. The CDR3 sequence is 16 residues long. CDR1 is LNHDA and CDR2 is SQIVND in the germline V gene (reference sequence). The CDR3 is CASSEVPAGAVNTQYF. CDR3 DNA: TGTGCCAGTAGTGAGGTGCCAGCGGGAGCAGTCAATACGCAGTATTTT.

The chain recombines TRBV18 with TRBJ1-6; 8 nucleotides align to TRBD1. Germline values: CDR1 KGHSH, CDR2 LQKENI. J gave up 10 bases and V 5 bases, and 7 bases lay outside the gene matches. This CDR3 is built from 14 residues. The CDR3 is CASSSDRGWSPLHF. The CDR3, as DNA: TGTGCCAGCTCATCTGACAGGGGTTGGTCACCCCTCCACTTT.

The chain employs TRBV15 and TRBJ2-2; TRBD1 is a possible D gene (6 bases). V lost 0 bases to trimming and J lost 6 bases, with 14 bases between them. This CDR3 has 16 residues. Per the germline V gene, CDR1 is LNHNV and CDR2 is YYDKDF (reference sequence). CDR3 coding DNA: TGTGCCACCAGCAGAGACAACAGGGCAATCGCCGGGGAGCTGTTTTTT. Its protein is CATSRDNRAIAGELFF.

V usage is TRBV19 and J usage is TRBJ2-7; D is possibly TRBD2 (6 bases). Between the trimmed V and J ends, which lost 3 bases and 6 bases, there was a span of 9 bases. Germline V lookup: CDR1 LNHDA, CDR2 SQIVND (reference sequence). This CDR3 spans 12 amino acids. DNA of the CDR3: TGTGCCAGTAGTATCCAGGGAGGCGAGCAGTACTTC. This codes for CASSIQGGEQYF.

The V and J genes are TRBV21-1 and TRBJ2-7; the D call in the table, TRBD1, was not verified against the DNA. TRBV21-1 is classified as a pseudogene. There are 21 residues in the CDR3. CDR3 residues: CASKRGQGACPPRVRGYEQYF. The CDR3 nucleotides are TGTGCCAGCAAGAGGGGACAGGGGGCTTGTCCCCCCCGCGTTCGAGGCTACGAGCAGTACTTC.

The rearrangement joins TRBV7-9 to TRBJ2-7, with 8 positions matching TRBD1. There are 15 residues in the CDR3. Per the germline V gene, CDR1 is SEHNR and CDR2 is FQNEAQ (reference sequence). Trimming at V came to 3 bases and at J to 4 bases, leaving 8 bases not matched to a gene. Here the CDR3 reads CASSLGTGGTYEQYF. DNA for the CDR3: TGTGCCAGCAGCTTGGGGACAGGAGGGACTTACGAGCAGTACTTC.

V gene TRBV28 combines with J gene TRBJ1-6; TRBD1 is a possible D gene (5 bases). Trimming cost V 10 bases and J 1 base, with 11 bases left between them. The CDR3 spans 14 residues. Per germline, CDR1 MDHEN and CDR2 SYDVKM. CDR3: CAISGGSYNSPLHF. CDR3 nucleotides: TGTGCCATATCGGGGGGTTCCTATAATTCACCCCTCCACTTT.

The chain recombines TRBV30 with TRBJ2-2; 7 bases match TRBD1. This CDR3 spans 15 amino acids. V was clipped by 1 base and J by 3 bases; unmatched bases: 5. The germline CDR1 and CDR2 sequences are GTSNPN and SVGIG (reference sequence). CDR3 DNA: TGTGCCTGGAGTGATTACGACAGGGACACCGGGGAGCTGTTTTTT. This sequence encodes CAWSDYDRDTGELFF.

V usage is TRBV9 and J usage is TRBJ2-1; unclear D gene. The V and J ends lost 0 bases and 1 base respectively, with 8 bases between them. The CDR3 runs 15 residues. Germline CDR1 reads SGDLS; CDR2 reads YYNGEE. The CDR3: CASSVAQWSYNEQFF. The CDR3 DNA is TGTGCCAGCAGCGTAGCGCAGTGGTCCTACAATGAGCAGTTCTTC. Based on the CDR3 plus reference TRBV9 and TRBJ2-1, the full variable domain is DSGVTQTPKHLITATGQRVTLRCSPRSGDLSVYWYQQSLDQGLQFLIQYYNGEERAKGNILERFSAQQFPDLHSELNLSSLELGDSALYFCASSVAQWSYNEQFFGPGTRLTVL.